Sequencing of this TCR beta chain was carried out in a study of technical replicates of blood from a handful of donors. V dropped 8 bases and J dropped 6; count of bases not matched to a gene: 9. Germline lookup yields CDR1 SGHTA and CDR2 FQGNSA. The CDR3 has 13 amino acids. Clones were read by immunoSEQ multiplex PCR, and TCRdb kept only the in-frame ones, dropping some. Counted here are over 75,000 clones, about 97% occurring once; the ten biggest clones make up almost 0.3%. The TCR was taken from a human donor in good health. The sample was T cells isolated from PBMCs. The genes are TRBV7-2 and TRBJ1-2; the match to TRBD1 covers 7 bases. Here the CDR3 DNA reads TGTGCCAGCTGTGCCAGGGACAGCGATGGCTACACCTTC. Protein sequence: CASCARDSDGYTF.